The next 6 T cell receptor beta chains were all read from a single sample in a study of cytomegalovirus exposure and HLA in healthy donors. Vbeta (60) and Jbeta (13) primers were used in the PCR. Profiled with immunoSEQ multiplex PCR; TCRdb holds only in-frame clones, not every one. Among 100,000 to 120,000 clones listed, approximately 83% were seen once. The source material was PBMCs. The source is a middle-aged man in good health and CMV-seronegative.

The J gene is TRBJ2-1, the V gene TRBV29-1, with 9 bases identical to TRBD2. CDR1 and CDR2 (germline): SQVTM, ANQGSEA. The V and J ends lost 5 bases and 9 bases, in that order; junction bases with no gene match: 5. The CDR3 consists of 12 residues. The CDR3 loop reads CSVLAGYVEQFF. As DNA, the CDR3 is TGCAGCGTTCTAGCGGGGTATGTTGAGCAGTTCTTC.

The chain has TRBV5-1 and TRBJ1-2; 9 bases agree with TRBD1. J gave up 7 bases and V 4 bases, and 5 bases lay outside the gene matches. The germline CDR1 and CDR2 sequences are SGHRS and YFSETQ. The CDR3 spans 13 residues. The CDR3, as DNA: TGCGCCAGCAGCCCCGGGGACAGGGTTGGCTACACCTTC. The encoded protein is CASSPGDRVGYTF. Filled out from reference TRBV5-1 and TRBJ1-2, the complete variable domain reads KAGVTQTPRYLIKTRGQQVTLSCSPISGHRSVSWYQQTPGQGLQFLFEYFSETQRNKGNFPGRFSGRQFSNSRSEMNVSTLELGDSALYLCASSPGDRVGYTFGSGTRLTVV.

V gene TRBV14 combines with J gene TRBJ2-1; D is ambiguous. Germline CDR1 and CDR2: SGHDN and FVKESK. The CDR3 length is 16 residues. With 0 bases removed from V and 0 bases from J, the gap between germline ends came to 9 bases. The CDR3 spells CASSQDLPSSYNEQFF. The DNA for the CDR3 is TGTGCCAGCAGCCAAGATTTACCGAGCTCCTACAATGAGCAGTTCTTC.

The chain is built from TRBV7-6 and TRBJ1-6, with 7 bases identical to TRBD1. Germline CDR1 is SGHVS and CDR2 is FNYEAQ. After removal of 4 bases from V and 7 bases from J, the junction contained 4 bases not matched to a gene. This CDR3 is built from 14 residues. For the CDR3, the DNA is TGTGCCAGCAGCTCCTGGACAGGCAATTCACCCCTCCACTTT. It codes for CASSSWTGNSPLHF.

This chain connects TRBV9 to TRBJ2-2; 12 bases are a match to TRBD1. The CDR3 is 18 residues long. CDR1 and CDR2 (germline): SGDLS, YYNGEE. J gave up 6 bases and V 4 bases, and 13 bases lay outside the gene matches. The CDR3 coding sequence is TGTGCCAGCAGCCCGCGAGGGGGACAGGGGGCGACTCCCGGGGAGCTGTTTTTT. It codes for CASSPRGGQGATPGELFF.

This clone was recorded once. The genes are TRBV7-9 and TRBJ1-2; 7 nucleotides line up with TRBD1. Germline V CDR1 and CDR2: SEHNR, FQNEAQ (reference sequence). CDR3 length: 12 amino acids. V lost 5 bases to trimming and J lost 6 bases; unmatched junction nucleotides: 3. CDR3 loop: CASSPTGDGYTF. CDR3 DNA: TGTGCCAGCAGCCCAACAGGGGATGGCTACACCTTC.